This entry concerns a single T cell receptor beta chain. Its specificity is not known. Only in-frame clones appear in the TCRdb table, and some are missing; sequencing was by immunoSEQ multiplex PCR. The data show some 180,000 clones, roughly 92% seen once. The CDR3 consists of 15 residues. The V end lost 2 bases, the J end lost 3 bases, and 11 bases lay between the germline ends. Germline V lookup: CDR1 MNHNS, CDR2 SASEGT. This specimen comes from a study of T cell responses to AZD1222 COVID-19 vaccine. Whole-study context: Second doses that came at about 4 or about 12 weeks were put together.

Study-wide results and caveats: Spike-specific TCR breadth and depth grew following two AZD1222 doses. Donors, mostly white British, included more females; clonal diversity was possibly underestimated. All repertoire sampling was performed exclusively after the peak T cell response.

The gene calls are TRBV6-1 and TRBJ1-5; no clear D. The sequence came from an adult in good health. The starting material was peripheral blood, obtained on day 0 of AZD1222 vaccination. In DNA form, the CDR3 reads TGTGCCAGCAGTGAACAAACCCTCACCAATCAGCCCCAGCATTTT. Amino acids: CASSEQTLTNQPQHF.